This record concerns one T cell receptor beta chain sequence. As yet, its antigen is unknown. This entry is derived from a study of cytomegalovirus exposure and HLA in healthy donors. Across the whole study: Caucasian-associated ancestry cluster membership applied to approximately 80% of over 350 genotyped donors.

The junction had 12 bases not matched to a gene; V was cut back by 7 bases and J by 1 base. This CDR3 region has 18 residues. CDR1 and CDR2 (germline): SGHVS, FNYEAQ. PCR employed 60 Vbeta and 13 Jbeta primers. This table comes from immunoSEQ multiplex PCR, and its TCRdb copy is limited to in-frame clones, with some not included. The sample yields around 150,000 clones, about four fifths seen once. General study results and limits: In a later analysis, several top co-occurrence clusters appeared linked to parvovirus B19, influenza, CMV and Epstein-Barr virus.

Although they were nominally healthy when sampled, donors likely had unrecorded immune exposures. The sequence came from a human donor in good health. V and J are TRBV7-6 and TRBJ2-2, with 10 bases fitting TRBD2. Source material: PBMCs. CDR3 nucleotide sequence: TGTGCCAGCACCCTCCGAGCGGGGGGGCCCAAGAACACCGGGGAGCTGTTTTTT. It translates to CASTLRAGGPKNTGELFF.